Below are 28 T cell receptor beta chains sequenced from a single sample in a study of OX40 agonist ivuxolimab in advanced cancers. Produced via immunoSEQ multiplex PCR; TCRdb's table is partial and in-frame only. The sample includes around 84,000 clones, about nine tenths of them seen just once. Specimen: CD4+ or CD8+ T cells sorted from blood, collected in a trial of the OX40 agonist ivuxolimab. The receptors here all came from an adult with an advanced solid tumor such as melanoma, head and neck, liver or kidney cancer.

The J gene is TRBJ1-1, the V gene TRBV19; D is unresolved. The ends were cut back, 1 base at V and 7 bases at J, with 10 bases in the middle. Germline V CDR1 and CDR2: LNHDA, SQIVND (reference sequence). This CDR3 is 13 amino acids long. The CDR3 nucleotides read TGTGCCAGTAGTATAGGATTGGTGAATGAAGCTTTCTTT. Amino acid sequence: CASSIGLVNEAFF.

The gene calls are TRBV27 and TRBJ2-1; 7 bases are shared with TRBD2. Germline CDR1 is MNHEY and CDR2 is SMNVEV (reference sequence). The CDR3 is 17 amino acids. The trim removed 6 bases at V and 4 bases at J, leaving 15 bases unmatched. The CDR3 is CASSYRGLGREYNEQFF. The DNA for the CDR3 is TGTGCCAGCAGCTATAGGGGTCTAGGGAGGGAGTACAATGAGCAGTTCTTC.

The J gene is TRBJ2-1, the V gene TRBV7-2; 9 bases align to TRBD2. This CDR3 has 15 residues. The germline CDR1 and CDR2 sequences are SGHTA and FQGNSA. V dropped 1 base and J dropped 11; count of bases not matched to a gene: 9. This CDR3 is CASSLERGSSGKQFF. The CDR3 nucleotides read TGTGCCAGCAGCTTAGAGAGGGGGTCTAGCGGGAAGCAGTTCTTC.

V is TRBV27 and J is TRBJ2-1, with 8 positions matching TRBD1. With 6 bases clipped from V and 1 base from J, the junction kept 8 bases outside the gene matches. Germline V gene sequence: CDR1 MNHEY, CDR2 SMNVEV (reference sequence). This CDR3 is 16 amino acids long. For the CDR3, the DNA is TGTGCCAGCAGGCCGCGGACAGGGCCGTCCTACAATGAGCAGTTCTTC. Translation gives CASRPRTGPSYNEQFF.

V and J are TRBV7-9 and TRBJ2-7, with TRBD1 matching 8 bases. J was trimmed by 3 bases and V by 5 bases; bases with no gene match: 9. Germline CDR1 reads SEHNR; CDR2 reads FQNEAQ (reference sequence). CDR3 length: 15 residues. CDR3 sequence (DNA): TGTGCCAGCAGCCCCGGGACAGGATTCGACTACGAGCAGTACTTC. Its translation: CASSPGTGFDYEQYF.

V is TRBV6-6 and J is TRBJ1-1; no clear D gene. CDR1 and CDR2 from the germline V gene are MNHNY and SVGAGI (reference sequence). The CDR3 is made up of 15 amino acids. V lost 2 bases and J 1 base, leaving 11 bases between the germline ends. The CDR3 nucleotides are TGTGCCAGCAGTTACGGCCCGAACAGGAACACTGAAGCTTTCTTT. Residues: CASSYGPNRNTEAFF.

The CDR3 sequence is CASSPNSYEQYF. As DNA, the CDR3 is TGTGCCAGCAGCCCTAACTCCTACGAGCAGTACTTC. The V call is TRBV6-1, the J call TRBJ2-7; no clear D. The CDR3 length is 12 residues. V shed 6 bases and J shed 0 bases, with 6 bases lying between them. CDR1 and CDR2 (germline): MNHNS, SASEGT.

This clone was detected only once. V and J are TRBV6-5 and TRBJ1-1, with TRBD1 matching 8 bases. From germline, CDR1 is MNHEY and CDR2 SVGAGI. This CDR3 spans 14 amino acids. The V segment lost 6 bases and the J segment 6 bases; nucleotides outside the gene matches: 9. The chain's CDR3 is CASSRGQALPEAFF. The DNA for the CDR3 is TGTGCCAGCAGCCGGGGACAGGCTCTCCCTGAAGCTTTCTTT.

The gene calls are TRBV7-2 and TRBJ1-4, with TRBD1 as a possible D gene (5 bases). The CDR3 totals 14 residues. Germline V lookup: CDR1 SGHTA, CDR2 FQGNSA. Trimming left V 4 bases short and J 3 bases short, with 9 bases between. CDR3 region: CASSWRGANEKLFF. Here the CDR3 DNA reads TGTGCCAGCAGCTGGCGGGGGGCTAATGAAAAACTGTTTTTT.

The CDR3 coding sequence is TGTGCCAGCAGCTTGGAGGTAGCCGCCTCCTACAATGAGCAGTTCTTC. Amino acids: CASSLEVAASYNEQFF. The genes are TRBV5-6 and TRBJ2-1; D gene uncertain. The CDR3 has 16 amino acids. Trimming shortened V by 0 bases and J by 0 bases, and 10 bases separated the two germline ends. Germline V gene lookup returns CDR1 SGHDT and CDR2 YYEEEE.

The chain has TRBV11-3 and TRBJ2-3; TRBD2 might be the D (6 bases). The CDR3 spans 14 residues. The V gene's germline CDR1 is SGHNT and CDR2 YENEEA. Trimming removed 5 bases at V and 2 bases at J, with 11 bases between. The CDR3 nucleotides are TGTGCCAGCAGCCTTAGCGGTGTCACAGATACGCAGTATTTT. The encoded protein is CASSLSGVTDTQYF.

As DNA, the CDR3 is TGTGCCACCAGCAGAGATCGGGGCTATGGCTACACCTTC. It is translated as CATSRDRGYGYTF. The chain joins TRBV15 to TRBJ1-2, with unresolved D. Germline V gene lookup returns CDR1 LNHNV and CDR2 YYDKDF (reference sequence). This CDR3 region has 13 residues. V shed 0 bases and J shed 4 bases, with 6 bases lying between them.

J is TRBJ2-5 and V is TRBV15, with 10 positions matching TRBD2. CDR1 and CDR2 from the germline V gene are LNHNV and YYDKDF (reference sequence). V lost 3 bases, J lost 7 bases, and 11 bases stayed unmatched. CDR3 length equals 16 residues. For the CDR3, the DNA is TGTGCCACCAGCAGCATTGGACTAGCGGCATATGGGACCCAGTACTTC. Protein sequence: CATSSIGLAAYGTQYF.

The rearrangement joins TRBV7-9 to TRBJ2-1, with D possibly being TRBD2 (6 bases). The CDR3 loop spans 14 amino acids. Germline V gene lookup returns CDR1 SEHNR and CDR2 FQNEAQ (reference sequence). V was pared by 3 bases and J by 4 bases, with 10 bases between. The CDR3 reads CASSFMAGYNEQFF. CDR3 in DNA: TGTGCCAGCAGCTTTATGGCGGGGTACAATGAGCAGTTCTTC. Variable domain in full (rest from reference TRBV7-9 and TRBJ2-1): DTGVSQNPRHKITKRGQNVTFRCDPISEHNRLYWYRQTLGQGPEFLTYFQNEAQLEKSRLLSDRFSAERPKGSFSTLEIQRTEQGDSAMYLCASSFMAGYNEQFFGPGTRLTVL.

J is TRBJ2-5 and V is TRBV7-2; 7 bases map to TRBD2. The J segment lost 4 bases and the V segment lost 5 bases, leaving 16 bases of the junction unmatched. This CDR3 has 17 residues. Germline values: CDR1 SGHTA, CDR2 FQGNSA. The CDR3 nucleotides are TGTGCCAGCAGCGCCCAGGCCCGGACGGCGGGGGTAGAGACCCAGTACTTC. Translating gives CASSAQARTAGVETQYF.

V gene TRBV25-1 combines with J gene TRBJ1-1; perhaps TRBD1 as D (5 bases). The CDR3 covers 13 residues. V was cut by 1 base and J by 13 bases, with 16 bases left in between. Germline V gene sequence: CDR1 MGHDK, CDR2 SYGVNS. Written as DNA, the CDR3 is TGTGCCAGCAGTGAATGGGGCCTCCCGCAGGTTTTCTTT. Protein product: CASSEWGLPQVFF.

The V gene is TRBV30, the J gene TRBJ2-3, with D maybe TRBD2 (5 bases). There are 16 residues in the CDR3. Trimming cost V 5 bases and J 0 bases, with 18 bases left between them. Germline V gene data show CDR1 as GTSNPN and CDR2 as SVGIG (reference sequence). CDR3 amino acids: CAWARARAPSTDTQYF. The DNA of the CDR3 is TGTGCCTGGGCGCGGGCGAGGGCCCCTAGCACAGATACGCAGTATTTT.

The chain employs TRBV5-4 and TRBJ1-2, with a possible D match to TRBD1 (6 bases). The CDR3 loop spans 13 amino acids. The V gene's germline CDR1 is SGHNT and CDR2 YYREEE (reference sequence). V lost 6 bases, J lost 2 bases, and 11 bases lay in between. The CDR3 reads CASKNDRNYGYTF. CDR3 nucleotide sequence: TGTGCCAGCAAGAACGACAGGAACTATGGCTACACCTTC.

The rearrangement uses TRBV6-6 and TRBJ2-7; 10 bases are shared with TRBD1. The trim removed 5 bases at V and 4 bases at J, leaving 5 bases unmatched. The CDR3 has 14 residues. Per germline, CDR1 MNHNY and CDR2 SVGAGI (reference sequence). The CDR3 reads CASSPDRGRYEQYF. The CDR3 region has the DNA TGTGCCAGCAGTCCAGACAGGGGGCGATACGAGCAGTACTTC.

The chain joins TRBV5-1 to TRBJ1-1; 10 bases are shared with TRBD1. The CDR3 contains 15 residues. The germline V gene has CDR1 SGHRS and CDR2 YFSETQ. Trimming cost V 4 bases and J 2 bases; bases outside gene matches: 5. CDR3 DNA: TGCGCCAGCAGCCGGGGACAGGGGCCTAACACTGAAGCTTTCTTT. Its translation is CASSRGQGPNTEAFF.

This clone is a singleton in its sample. The chain uses TRBV11-2 and TRBJ1-2, with D maybe TRBD1 (5 bases). CDR1 SGHAT and CDR2 FQNNGV come from the germline V gene. V lost 4 bases and J lost 6, with 15 bases in between. This CDR3 comprises 14 residues. The CDR3 is CASSSLGRVDGYTF. Here the CDR3 DNA reads TGTGCCAGCAGCTCTCTCGGCAGGGTCGATGGCTACACCTTC.

CDR3 protein: CSVETLGTVYTF. The CDR3 DNA sequence: TGCAGCGTTGAAACCCTGGGGACAGTTTACACCTTC. The chain employs TRBV29-1 and TRBJ1-2, with 7 bases fitting TRBD1. The length of the CDR3 is 12 residues. Germline loops: CDR1 SQVTM, CDR2 ANQGSEA. The trim removed 2 bases at V and 11 bases at J, leaving 8 bases unmatched. Looking up the rest from reference TRBV29-1 and TRBJ1-2 gives the full variable domain: SAVISQKPSRDICQRGTSLTIQCQVDSQVTMMFWYRQQPGQSLTLIATANQGSEATYESGFVIDKFPISRPNLTFSTLTVSNMSPEDSSIYLCSVETLGTVYTFGSGTRLTVV.

The chain recombines TRBV19 with TRBJ2-3, with 8 bases matching TRBD2. CDR1 LNHDA and CDR2 SQIVND come from the germline V gene (reference sequence). This CDR3 is built from 18 residues. Trimming cost V 0 bases and J 2 bases; bases outside gene matches: 10. CDR3 in amino acids: CASSIDRGAGAYTDTQYF. The CDR3 region has the DNA TGTGCCAGTAGTATAGATAGGGGAGCGGGAGCGTACACAGATACGCAGTATTTT.

This chain links TRBV6-5 with TRBJ1-1, with D tentatively TRBD1 (5 bases). V shed 0 bases and J shed 6 bases, with 14 bases lying between them. Germline V gene sequence: CDR1 MNHEY, CDR2 SVGAGI. The CDR3 extends over 15 amino acids. For the CDR3, the DNA is TGTGCCAGCAGTTACTCGAAGGGGATCTCCGCTGAAGCTTTCTTT. It codes for CASSYSKGISAEAFF.

The chain's CDR3 is CASSGGTGPAGANVLTF. The CDR3 DNA reads as TGTGCCAGCAGCGGGGGGACAGGGCCAGCCGGGGCCAACGTCCTGACTTTC. The V call is TRBV5-5, the J call TRBJ2-6; 9 nucleotides match TRBD1. With V trimmed by 4 bases and J by 4 bases, 9 bases remained unmatched. CDR3 size: 17 residues. From germline, CDR1 is SGHKS and CDR2 YYEKEE (reference sequence).

CDR3: CAWVPGALNYGYTF. Written as DNA, the CDR3 is TGTGCCTGGGTCCCAGGGGCCCTAAACTATGGCTACACCTTC. The chain uses TRBV30 and TRBJ1-2, with D maybe TRBD1 (6 bases). Germline lookup yields CDR1 GTSNPN and CDR2 SVGIG (reference sequence). The CDR3 is 14 residues long. The V end lost 5 bases, the J end lost 2 bases, and 15 bases lay between the germline ends.

The chain has TRBV5-8 and TRBJ1-5; 7 bases map to TRBD1. Germline V gene lookup returns CDR1 SGHTS and CDR2 YDEGEE. The V segment lost 0 bases and the J segment 8 bases; nucleotides outside the gene matches: 5. The CDR3 is 14 residues long. In DNA form, the CDR3 reads TGTGCCAGCAGCTTGGAAGGGGGCGAGGAGCCCCAGCATTTT. Translated, it gives CASSLEGGEEPQHF. The full variable domain, in which reference TRBV5-8 and TRBJ1-5 provide the parts outside the CDR3, is EAGVTQSPTHLIKTRGQQATLRCSPISGHTSVYWYQQALGLGLQFLLWYDEGEERNRGNFPPRFSGRQFPNYSSELNVNALELEDSALYLCASSLEGGEEPQHFGDGTRLSIL.

This sequence joins TRBV6-1 and TRBJ2-1; TRBD2 might be the D (5 bases). Trimming removed 8 bases at V and 0 bases at J, with 8 bases between. The CDR3 loop spans 13 amino acids. Per the germline V gene, CDR1 is MNHNS and CDR2 is SASEGT. The CDR3: CASARDSYNEQFF. CDR3 nucleotide sequence: TGTGCCAGCGCCCGGGACTCCTACAATGAGCAGTTCTTC.